This T cell receptor (beta chain) was captured in a study of T cells in narcolepsy. Study-wide context: Patients with NT1 or NT2 and healthy control donors were enrolled.

Broader study findings: Autoreactive clonotypes reportedly recurred in blood of same and different patients, not controls. In some patient and control memory CD4+ samples, autoreactive clones were absent. Comparing one patient's CSF and blood CD4+ clonotypes highlighted HCRT- and TRIB2-specific autoreactive clonotypes.

A note on this clone: Antigen: not known.

Germline V gene data show CDR1 as SEHNR and CDR2 as FQNEAQ (reference sequence). CDR3 length equals 17 residues. The ends lost 5 bases at V and 6 bases at J; junction bases unmatched: 16. Assay used: immunoSEQ multiplex PCR; TCRdb lists only in-frame clones, some missing. The sample has approximately 25,000 clones; around two thirds are singletons. The sample taken for sequencing was memory (CD45RA-) CD4+ T cells from blood. The rearrangement uses TRBV7-9 and TRBJ1-1, with TRBD1 matching 9 bases. The receptor was isolated from a human donor in good health. The CDR3 bases are TGTGCCAGCAGCGCCAGACCGGGACAGGGATTTGTCGCTGAAGCTTTCTTT. Amino acids: CASSARPGQGFVAEAFF.